One T cell receptor beta chain is described in this entry. This CDR3 is built from 16 residues. CDR1 MNHEY and CDR2 SMNVEV come from the germline V gene (reference sequence). V was cut by 5 bases and J by 0 bases, with 17 bases left in between. Under the authors' procedure: Reference gene primer amplification gave nucleated cell count estimates. Produced via immunoSEQ multiplex PCR; TCRdb's table is partial and in-frame only. The V and J calls and clone size come from that table; D and trimming were worked out from the DNA. This table holds approximately 210,000 clones, 85% to 90% found once. These data originate in a study of blood T cell repertoires in COVID-19. Study details: Sites in the United States, Italy and Spain provided acute and convalescent COVID-19 samples. T cells, B-cell-depleted T cells, or PBMCs provided the cDNA or gDNA that served as material.

Participants' reported clinical history set cohort assignment. This rearrangement joins TRBV27 to TRBJ2-7; tentative D call: TRBD1 (6 bases). This clonotype originated in a woman aged 45 to 65 with acute COVID-19. Sequenced: PBMCs or T cells enriched from blood (not recorded which). CDR3 coding DNA: TGTGCCAGCAGTCCAGGCGGACAGATCCTCTCCTACGAGCAGTACTTC. This sequence encodes CASSPGGQILSYEQYF.